These 32 T cell receptor beta chains came from one sample sequenced in a study of graft-versus-host responses after intestinal transplantation (dated by TCRdb to about 2021). Libraries were constructed by the immunoSEQ multiplex PCR assay. The clones in this table, taken by TCRdb from immuneACCESS, are in-frame only. Not every clone is retained; where verified, under half of the shortfall comes from an unresolved V gene, and the cause of the rest is unknown. The sample records about 21,000 clones, around 76% of which are singletons. Approximately 7.6% of the sample rests with the top ten. Intraepithelial and lamina propria lymphocytes were isolated from graft specimens using dithiothreitol, EDTA incubations and collagenase D digestion. The sample was ileum tissue, taken approximately 20 days after intestinal transplant. Receptors originate from a human patient who received an intestinal transplant, so some T cells may come from the graft donor.

This sequence joins TRBV4-3 and TRBJ1-6; D is possibly TRBD1 (5 bases). This CDR3 comprises 13 residues. The germline V and J ends were trimmed by 4 bases and 10 bases, with 11 bases remaining between them. CDR1 is LGHNA, CDR2 YSLEER, per germline. The CDR3 here is CASSPRTFSPLHF. The CDR3 bases are TGCGCCAGCAGCCCCCGGACATTCTCACCCCTCCACTTT.

The chain links TRBV5-6 to TRBJ2-4, with D possibly matching TRBD2 (5 bases). Germline lookup yields CDR1 SGHDT and CDR2 YYEEEE. Between the trimmed V and J ends, which lost 4 bases and 6 bases, there was a span of 14 bases. There are 14 residues in the CDR3. The CDR3 reads CASSLVNSGNIQYF. The CDR3 nucleotides are TGTGCCAGCAGCCTTGTAAACAGCGGAAACATTCAGTACTTC.

This chain connects TRBV6-5 to TRBJ1-2, with a tentative D call TRBD1 (6 bases). The V and J ends lost 2 bases and 8 bases respectively, with 12 bases between them. Looked up from germline, CDR1 is MNHEY and CDR2 is SVGAGI. There are 13 residues in the CDR3. In DNA form, the CDR3 reads TGTGCCAGCAGTTACCTAAACAGGGACGGCTACACCTTC. Its protein product is CASSYLNRDGYTF.

V gene TRBV27 combines with J gene TRBJ2-3; D might be TRBD2 (6 bases). Germline lookup yields CDR1 MNHEY and CDR2 SMNVEV (reference sequence). V was shortened by 2 bases and J by 7 bases, with 10 bases between the two germline ends. This CDR3 has 13 residues. CDR3 sequence reads: CASSLLGLHTQYF. The CDR3, as DNA: TGTGCCAGCAGTTTACTGGGACTCCATACGCAGTATTTT.

The chain joins TRBV4-3 to TRBJ2-3; 11 nucleotides agree with TRBD2. Trimming took 0 bases from V and 5 from J; bases not matched to a gene: 7. This CDR3 has 17 residues. CDR1 and CDR2 (germline): LGHNA, YSLEER. This CDR3 reads CASSQEKWTSGLDTQYF. DNA for the CDR3: TGCGCCAGCAGCCAAGAAAAGTGGACTAGCGGGTTAGATACGCAGTATTTT.

The V call is TRBV11-2, the J call TRBJ1-1; perhaps TRBD1 as D (5 bases). The germline V and J ends were trimmed by 3 bases and 6 bases, with 11 bases remaining between them. The CDR3 covers 13 residues. CDR1 and CDR2 from the germline V gene are SGHAT and FQNNGV. Here the CDR3 reads CASSLDTYAEAFF. The CDR3 region has the DNA TGTGCCAGCAGCTTGGACACATATGCTGAAGCTTTCTTT.

The rearrangement joins TRBV5-5 to TRBJ2-6; 9 nucleotides agree with TRBD2. CDR1 and CDR2 from the germline V gene are SGHKS and YYEKEE (reference sequence). This CDR3 is built from 18 residues. Germline trimming cut 2 bases from V and 0 bases from J; bases unmatched to any gene: 6. The CDR3 is CASSFNSGGPSGANVLTF. The CDR3 nucleotides are TGTGCCAGCAGCTTCAATAGCGGGGGCCCCTCTGGGGCCAACGTCCTGACTTTC.

The CDR3 is CASSAPGQKNIQYF. Written as DNA, the CDR3 is TGTGCCAGCAGTGCTCCGGGACAAAAAAACATTCAGTACTTC. The V call is TRBV25-1, the J call TRBJ2-4; D may be TRBD1 (6 bases). With 4 bases removed from V and 4 bases from J, the gap between germline ends came to 11 bases. The CDR3 is 14 residues long. CDR1 and CDR2 from the germline V gene are MGHDK and SYGVNS.

This rearrangement joins TRBV7-6 to TRBJ2-7, with D hard to call. From germline, CDR1 is SGHVS and CDR2 FNYEAQ. V was pared by 8 bases and J by 0 bases, with 5 bases between. CDR3 length: 11 residues. CDR3 in amino acids: CASGLSYEQYF. CDR3 DNA sequence: TGTGCCAGCGGCCTCTCCTACGAGCAGTACTTC.

The chain recombines TRBV18 with TRBJ2-7, with 13 bases that match TRBD2. The germline V gene has CDR1 KGHSH and CDR2 LQKENI. The CDR3 has 15 residues. V shed 4 bases and J 5 bases; nucleotides not matched to a gene: 5. DNA for the CDR3: TGTGCCAGCTCACTGGGACTAGCGGGGTCCAACGAGCAGTACTTC. This codes for CASSLGLAGSNEQYF.

This clone rates as medium-sized (0.01 to 0.1%). The V and J genes are TRBV5-8 and TRBJ1-2, with 9 bases matching TRBD1. CDR1 and CDR2 from the germline V gene are SGHTS and YDEGEE. This CDR3 region has 16 residues. V shed 4 bases and J 3 bases; nucleotides not matched to a gene: 10. The CDR3 DNA is TGTGCCAGCAGCCGACGTACAGGGGGCGCCTACTATGGCTACACCTTC. It codes for CASSRRTGGAYYGYTF.

The J gene is TRBJ1-2, the V gene TRBV28; 9 bases are a match to TRBD1. With 1 base clipped from V and 4 bases from J, the junction kept 1 base outside the gene matches. This CDR3 region has 14 residues. In germline, CDR1 is MDHEN, CDR2 SYDVKM. For the CDR3, the DNA is TGTGCCAGCAGTTTATCGGGACAGGGCTATGGCTACACCTTC. Translated: CASSLSGQGYGYTF.

This clone was seen more than once but under ten times. The gene calls are TRBV11-2 and TRBJ2-5, with D perhaps TRBD2 (6 bases). Trimming cost V 5 bases and J 3 bases, with 16 bases left between them. Germline CDR1 SGHAT, CDR2 FQNNGV. The CDR3 is 15 residues long. CDR3 nucleotide sequence: TGTGCCAGCAGCATTTTCGGGGGAGAGGAAGAGACCCAGTACTTC. This codes for CASSIFGGEEETQYF.

The rearrangement uses TRBV27 and TRBJ1-1, with a weak D call TRBD1 (6 bases). Between the trimmed V and J ends, which lost 6 bases and 3 bases, there was a span of 14 bases. Germline assignment: CDR1 MNHEY and CDR2 SMNVEV (reference sequence). The CDR3 is made up of 14 amino acids. The CDR3 coding sequence is TGTGCCAGCAGCTCTGGACAGAGTTACACTGAAGCTTTCTTT. Translation: CASSSGQSYTEAFF.

V is TRBV5-1 and J is TRBJ2-3, with unresolved D. This CDR3 region has 13 residues. Germline V gives CDR1 SGHRS, CDR2 YFSETQ. V was cut by 1 base and J by 4 bases, with 7 bases left in between. CDR3 protein: CASSLWAPDTQYF. CDR3 DNA: TGCGCCAGCAGCTTGTGGGCCCCAGATACGCAGTATTTT.

The chain uses TRBV4-2 and TRBJ2-7, with D possibly matching TRBD2 (5 bases). Trimming left V 4 bases short and J 2 bases short, with 15 bases between. The CDR3 runs 15 residues. Germline-derived CDR1 and CDR2 are LGHNA and YNFKEQ. In DNA, the CDR3 is TGTGCCAGCAGCCTAGAGGACTTTCAGACCTACGAGCAGTACTTC. It specifies CASSLEDFQTYEQYF.

J is TRBJ1-4 and V is TRBV10-2; no reliable D call. This CDR3 contains 16 residues. Germline V gene data show CDR1 as WSHSY and CDR2 as SAAADI. V was pared by 1 base and J by 0 bases, with 9 bases between. The CDR3 coding sequence is TGCGCCAGCAGTGAGTTTCCTGGCCCAACTAATGAAAAACTGTTTTTT. Translating it yields CASSEFPGPTNEKLFF.

This chain links TRBV27 with TRBJ1-5, with D possibly being TRBD1 (5 bases). CDR1 and CDR2 (germline): MNHEY, SMNVEV (reference sequence). The CDR3 totals 13 residues. Trimming shortened V by 5 bases and J by 6 bases, and 11 bases separated the two germline ends. The CDR3 DNA reads as TGTGCCAGCAGTCGGGGGAAGCTTCAGCCCCAGCATTTT. Protein sequence: CASSRGKLQPQHF.

The chain has TRBV27 and TRBJ2-7; the match to TRBD1 covers 8 bases. This CDR3 is built from 16 residues. The V and J ends lost 2 bases and 3 bases, in that order; junction bases with no gene match: 9. Germline assignment: CDR1 MNHEY and CDR2 SMNVEV (reference sequence). CDR3 nucleotides: TGTGCCAGCAGTTTAATATACGTGGACAGGGTCTACGAGCAGTACTTC. Encoded protein: CASSLIYVDRVYEQYF.

This clone has just a few counts. In nucleotides, the CDR3 is TGTGCCAGCACCCTGGGGGGGATCGATCAGCCCCAGCATTTT. Protein: CASTLGGIDQPQHF. The V call is TRBV2, the J call TRBJ1-5; tentative D call: TRBD1 (5 bases). The CDR3 contains 14 residues. The germline V gene has CDR1 SNHLY and CDR2 FYNNEI. Trimming shortened V by 7 bases and J by 5 bases, and 15 bases separated the two germline ends.

The chain employs TRBV6-6 and TRBJ1-1; possibly TRBD1 for D (6 bases). CDR1 is MNHNY and CDR2 is SVGAGI in the germline V gene (reference sequence). CDR3 length equals 14 residues. The CDR3: CAGGERPVNTEAFF. The CDR3 DNA sequence: TGTGCAGGGGGAGAGAGACCTGTGAACACTGAAGCTTTCTTT.

The chain employs TRBV5-1 and TRBJ1-6, with D maybe TRBD1 (5 bases). V was cut by 4 bases and J by 8 bases, with 10 bases left in between. Germline values: CDR1 SGHRS, CDR2 YFSETQ. The CDR3 extends over 13 amino acids. The CDR3 loop is CASSRQGHSPLHF. CDR3 DNA: TGCGCCAGCAGCCGGCAGGGCCATTCACCCCTCCACTTT.

The chain couples TRBV4-1 to TRBJ2-5, with TRBD2 matching 7 bases. V trimming: 5 bases; J trimming: 12 bases; junction bases outside the gene matches: 9. Germline V gives CDR1 MGHRA, CDR2 YSYEKL. The CDR3 is 12 amino acids. The CDR3 region is CASSNPPGTKYF. Here the CDR3 DNA reads TGCGCCAGCAGCAACCCTCCCGGGACTAAGTACTTC.

J is TRBJ2-1 and V is TRBV15; D gene uncertain. Trimming shortened V by 5 bases and J by 4 bases, and 15 bases separated the two germline ends. The CDR3 has 15 residues. Germline values: CDR1 LNHNV, CDR2 YYDKDF (reference sequence). CDR3 coding DNA: TGTGCCACCAGCCCAATGACATCACCATACAATGAGCAGTTCTTC. This sequence encodes CATSPMTSPYNEQFF.

The chain is built from TRBV5-1 and TRBJ1-1; TRBD1 might be the D (5 bases). This CDR3 contains 16 residues. V lost 0 bases and J 0 bases, leaving 12 bases between the germline ends. The germline V gene has CDR1 SGHRS and CDR2 YFSETQ. Here the CDR3 reads CASSLVGGSMNTEAFF. The CDR3 bases are TGCGCCAGCAGCTTGGTGGGGGGGAGCATGAACACTGAAGCTTTCTTT. Full variable domain (rest looked up from reference TRBV5-1 and TRBJ1-1): KAGVTQTPRYLIKTRGQQVTLSCSPISGHRSVSWYQQTPGQGLQFLFEYFSETQRNKGNFPGRFSGRQFSNSRSEMNVSTLELGDSALYLCASSLVGGSMNTEAFFGQGTRLTVV.

The chain recombines TRBV27 with TRBJ1-2; D possibly corresponds to TRBD1 (5 bases). Trimming removed 6 bases from V and 6 bases from J, with 14 bases in between. The CDR3 loop spans 13 amino acids. CDR1 is MNHEY, CDR2 SMNVEV, per germline (reference sequence). CDR3 sequence reads: CASSKTAADGYTF. For the CDR3, the DNA is TGTGCCAGCAGCAAGACAGCTGCCGATGGCTACACCTTC.

The chain recombines TRBV7-8 with TRBJ1-2; D is uncertain. V lost 5 bases to trimming and J lost 5 bases, with 15 bases between them. The CDR3 runs to 14 residues. Germline values: CDR1 SGHVS, CDR2 FQNEAQ. The CDR3 here is CASSQASPWYGYTF. CDR3 nucleotides: TGTGCCAGCAGCCAGGCGAGCCCCTGGTATGGCTACACCTTC.

V is TRBV16 and J is TRBJ2-7, with D hard to call. The germline V and J ends were trimmed by 2 bases and 5 bases, with 4 bases remaining between them. The CDR3 length is 11 residues. Germline CDR1 KGHSY, CDR2 FQNENV. The CDR3 DNA follows: TGTGCCAGCAGCCAAGGGCACGAGCAGTACTTC. It yields the protein CASSQGHEQYF. Drawing the rest from reference TRBV16 and TRBJ2-7, the complete variable domain is GEEVAQTPKHLVRGEGQKAKLYCAPIKGHSYVFWYQQVLKNEFKFLISFQNENVFDETGMPKERFSAKCLPNSPCSLEIQATKLEDSAVYFCASSQGHEQYFGPGTRLTVT.

V and J are TRBV30 and TRBJ2-5; no clear D. Germline-derived CDR1 and CDR2 are GTSNPN and SVGIG (reference sequence). The CDR3 totals 12 residues. V was cut by 4 bases and J by 5 bases, with 11 bases left in between. CDR3 in DNA: TGTGCCTGGAATTTTAGGCGGGAGACCCAGTACTTC. It specifies CAWNFRRETQYF.

This chain uses TRBV6-5 with TRBJ2-7; TRBD1 agrees at 8 bases. The CDR3 sequence is 12 residues long. Per the germline V gene, CDR1 is MNHEY and CDR2 is SVGAGI. Germline trimming cut 6 bases from V and 4 bases from J; bases unmatched to any gene: 2. This CDR3 is CASRTGVYEQYF. CDR3 DNA: TGTGCCAGCAGGACAGGGGTTTACGAGCAGTACTTC.

The chain carries TRBV19 and TRBJ1-2; 7 bases are shared with TRBD1. The CDR3 consists of 15 residues. CDR1 and CDR2 from the germline V gene are LNHDA and SQIVND (reference sequence). Trimming cost V 5 bases and J 2 bases; bases outside gene matches: 8. CDR3 amino acids: CASSAHRGWNYGYTF. CDR3 DNA sequence: TGTGCCAGTAGTGCTCACAGGGGTTGGAACTATGGCTACACCTTC.

This clone was detected only a few times. The genes are TRBV19 and TRBJ2-7; 8 bases are shared with TRBD1. The CDR3 runs to 15 residues. Per the germline V gene, CDR1 is LNHDA and CDR2 is SQIVND (reference sequence). Trimming took 3 bases from V and 3 from J; bases not matched to a gene: 7. CDR3 protein: CASSIDRGRGYEQYF. CDR3 coding DNA: TGTGCCAGTAGTATCGACAGGGGAAGAGGCTACGAGCAGTACTTC.